The rows below give T cell receptor beta chains drawn from one sample of a study of T cell responses to AZD1222 COVID-19 vaccine. Profiling relied on immunoSEQ multiplex PCR, and the TCRdb table lists in-frame clones only, not all of them. The sample has approximately 110,000 clones, under 95% seen once. The sequencing used peripheral blood, collected on day 0 of AZD1222 vaccination. The source is an adult in good health. Both conserved end residues are trimmed from each CDR3. Fields, in order: V gene, clone size, CDR3 protein. The size field is filled for only some rows; it gives once, few, many or a size class.

TRBV5-4 | . | ASSIPNTDTQY
TRBV11-3 | . | ASSFKLNQPQH
TRBV27 | . | ASRGTGGGPAQY
TRBV12-3/TRBV12-4 | . | ASSLGSNSPLH
TRBV24-1 | . | ATSELGTASSTDTQY
TRBV30 | . | AWSELYEQY
TRBV5-1 | . | ASSLRMTGGPNTGELF
TRBV20-1 | . | SASRTALGEQY
TRBV2 | . | ASRRSGTTNEKLF
TRBV7-2 | . | ASRPTGADSPLH
TRBV4-3 | . | ASSPTGNTIY
TRBV7-6 | once | ASSLGLAGALETGELF
TRBV5-1 | . | ASSPTADRGDSPLH
TRBV2 | . | ASSEDRGSPLH
TRBV7-3 | . | ASSFATGDNSPLH
TRBV12-2 | . | APTGGYGYT
TRBV6-6 | . | ASSTVTGELF
TRBV5-1 | . | ASSLGRGETQY
TRBV3-1/TRBV3-2 | . | ASSSLLAGDYNEQF
TRBV6-5 | . | ASSSGTVTGNTIY
TRBV7-3 | . | ASSLLGGTEAF
TRBV2 | once | ASSEWMGDSNQPQH
TRBV5-1 | . | ASRLGQGGYETQY
TRBV28 | . | ATWRDRANYGYT
TRBV7-8 | . | ASSDRDRNEKLF
TRBV15 | few | ATSRLDRGRSFASPLH
TRBV7-3 | . | ASSLKEGEGNQPQH
TRBV19 | . | ASSIKSSYNEQF
TRBV15 | . | ATSRPGDRGPRGGYT
TRBV3-1/TRBV3-2 | . | ASSQAAFGYEQY